This T cell receptor (beta chain) is drawn from a study of patients and donors after allogeneic stem cell transplantation. TCRdb analysed the RT-PCR reads with MiXCR anew, one entry per CDR3 protein. The sample holds 920,000 or so distinct CDR3 sequences, roughly 17% seen once. This CDR3 has 15 residues. Trimming took 3 bases from V and 4 from J, leaving 15 bases between them. This chain joins TRBV12-3 or TRBV12-4 and TRBJ1-2; D gene uncertain. The sequence was obtained from a human donor who was either an allogeneic HSCT recipient or a stem cell or donor lymphocyte infusion donor (not recorded which). It is not recorded whose cells these are; they may come from a transplant donor. Sequenced: blood, either unsorted or a sorted T cell fraction (not recorded which). DNA of the CDR3: TGTGCCAGCAGTTTCCAGGTGCCCCACCGCTATGGCTACACCTTC. The encoded protein is CASSFQVPHRYGYTF.